Here is one T cell receptor beta chain with its context. In the original processing: Reference gene primer amplification in the assay estimated nucleated cell counts. The assay was immunoSEQ multiplex PCR, and TCRdb's table has in-frame clones only and misses some. V and J calls and clone size are copied from that table; D and trimming were computed from the DNA. The sample records about 200,000 clones, about 88% being singletons. This entry comes from a study of blood T cell repertoires in COVID-19. Study in general: Both acute and convalescent COVID-19 samples were obtained from the United States, Italy and Spain.

Trimming pared 8 bases from V and 4 bases from J, leaving 14 bases between. CDR3 length: 13 residues. Germline V gene lookup returns CDR1 MNHEY and CDR2 SVGAGI. The receptor's source is a man aged 45-65 years with COVID-19, enrolled during active disease. The sequencing input was peripheral blood. The rearrangement joins TRBV6-5 to TRBJ1-1; a possible D gene is TRBD1 (6 bases). DNA of the CDR3: TGTGCCAGCTCACAGGGTGTCGGCACTGAAGCTTTCTTT. Translation gives CASSQGVGTEAFF.